This TCR beta chain derives from a study of blood T cells in healthy people across ages. Overall study findings and caveats: Age brought a roughly linear fall in TCR beta diversity measured per million T cells.

Through a sample-barcoded 5' primer and a J-beta primer mix, a second PCR was run for roughly 7 to 12 cycles. TCRdb called the 5' RACE reads again in MiXCR, with one record for every CDR3 protein. The sample includes some 760,000 distinct CDR3 sequences, around 25% of them seen just once. This CDR3 comprises 12 residues. V was trimmed by 4 bases and J by 4 bases, leaving 7 bases between them. The germline V gene encodes CDR1 SNHLY and CDR2 FYNNEI. As concerns this clonotype: The target antigen is unknown.

The same sample was also used in a study of T cells of mothers and their children. From that paper: Nine systemically healthy Caucasian donors: three mothers, six children.

The chain couples TRBV2 to TRBJ2-5; D not resolved. The source is a boy younger than 18 in good health. Sequencing input: blood. The CDR3 is CASSGARETQYF. DNA of the CDR3: TGTGCCAGCAGTGGAGCTCGAGAGACCCAGTACTTC.